The T cell receptor beta chain under discussion was sequenced for a study of blood T cell repertoires in COVID-19. The overall study: The samples span acute and convalescent COVID-19 from the United States, Italy and Spain. In each case, the material was cDNA or gDNA derived from T cells, B-cell-depleted T cells, or PBMCs.

In the original analysis: It was from reference gene primer amplification that nucleated cell counts were estimated. The protocol was immunoSEQ multiplex PCR, while the TCRdb copy is restricted to in-frame clones and leaves out a portion. V, J and clone size reflect that table, while D and trimming were determined from the DNA. The sample shows 190,000 or so clones, 90% of them seen only once. Concerning this clone itself: Other nucleotide sequences in the sample specify the same CDR3.

The V gene's germline CDR1 is MNHNY and CDR2 SVGAGI (reference sequence). Trimming took 2 bases from V and 4 from J, leaving 9 bases between them. The length of the CDR3 is 14 residues. The TCR comes from a man over 45 with acute or convalescent COVID-19. The rearrangement joins TRBV6-6 to TRBJ1-5; tentative D call: TRBD1 (6 bases). Sequenced material: peripheral blood. The CDR3 sequence: CASSYGQGNQPQHF. CDR3 nucleotide sequence: TGTGCCAGCAGTTACGGTCAGGGGAATCAGCCCCAGCATTTT.